These 20 T cell receptor beta chains originate from one sample sequenced in a study of CXCR3-negative and CXCR3-positive naive CD8 T cells. In preparing the TRB cDNA libraries, 5' RACE with UMI labels was used. TCRdb derives one entry per CDR3 protein from the 5' RACE reads, leaving out DNA. The sample includes about 56,000 distinct CDR3 sequences. Sequenced material: memory CD8+ T cells from blood. The receptor set was obtained from a human donor in good health. Some clones in this sample may be carry-over from other donors' samples.

This chain connects TRBV7-9 to TRBJ2-1. CDR3 length: 12 residues. Per the germline V gene, CDR1 is SEHNR and CDR2 is FQNEAQ (reference sequence). CDR3 amino acids: CASSQADDEQFF.

The genes are TRBV5-1 and TRBJ2-4; the D gene TCRdb calls, TRBD2, cannot be checked with no DNA. This CDR3 is built from 17 residues. Germline V gives CDR1 SGHRS, CDR2 YFSETQ. The CDR3 is CASSLSREGMAKNIQYF.

This CDR3 reads CSPSGGSSYEQYF. The chain links TRBV20-1 to TRBJ2-7; no DNA is available, so the TRBD2 call from TCRdb remains unchecked. Per the germline V gene, CDR1 is DFQATT and CDR2 is SNEGSKA (reference sequence). The CDR3 totals 13 residues.

The chain joins TRBV4-3 to TRBJ1-2; TCRdb lists TRBD1, though no DNA is available to test this call. CDR1 is LGHNA, CDR2 YSLEER, per germline. This CDR3 is built from 16 residues. This chain's CDR3 is CASSQDRSTRGDGYTF.

This rearrangement joins TRBV7-9 to TRBJ2-5. CDR3 length equals 13 residues. Germline values: CDR1 SEHNR, CDR2 FQNEAQ (reference sequence). This CDR3 reads CASSLDPRETQYF.

The chain links TRBV20-1 to TRBJ2-7; the TCRdb call, TRBD2, lacks DNA for checking. Germline values: CDR1 DFQATT, CDR2 SNEGSKA (reference sequence). The CDR3 loop spans 17 amino acids. The CDR3 protein is CSARDQGLAGDSYEQYF.

The chain carries TRBV20-1 and TRBJ1-1. The CDR3 extends over 13 amino acids. Per the germline V gene, CDR1 is DFQATT and CDR2 is SNEGSKA (reference sequence). The CDR3: CSAPDTGNTEAFF.

The rearrangement joins TRBV4-1 to TRBJ2-1. This CDR3 is 13 amino acids long. Germline V CDR1 and CDR2: MGHRA, YSYEKL. CDR3 amino acids: CASSQDLGSEQFF.

V gene TRBV20-1 combines with J gene TRBJ2-3; TCRdb's assignment of TRBD2 cannot be checked, as there is no DNA. The V gene's germline CDR1 is DFQATT and CDR2 SNEGSKA (reference sequence). The CDR3 spans 15 residues. The CDR3: CSAVASAGGPDTQYF.

The genes are TRBV28 and TRBJ2-7; TCRdb returns TRBD2, unconfirmable since there is no DNA. Looked up from germline, CDR1 is MDHEN and CDR2 is SYDVKM. CDR3 size: 14 residues. CDR3 sequence: CASSFGQGLYEQYF.

The rearrangement uses TRBV28 and TRBJ2-7; with no DNA, the TCRdb D assignment of TRBD1 cannot be verified. CDR3 length: 15 amino acids. CDR1 is MDHEN, CDR2 SYDVKM, per germline. CDR3 sequence reads: CASSLETGGGDEQYF.

This chain connects TRBV6-2 or TRBV6-3 to TRBJ2-2. Germline loops: CDR1 MNHEY, CDR2 SVGEGT. CDR3 length: 13 residues. The CDR3 sequence: CVSSYRDTGELFF.

The rearrangement links TRBV4-1 to TRBJ2-2. This CDR3 region has 14 residues. The germline V gene has CDR1 MGHRA and CDR2 YSYEKL. The CDR3 reads CASSQDLGGGELFF.

The chain couples TRBV20-1 to TRBJ2-7; TCRdb indicates TRBD2, and absent DNA this call remains unverified. In germline, CDR1 is DFQATT, CDR2 SNEGSKA (reference sequence). The CDR3 runs 13 residues. The chain's CDR3 is CSARVLASYEQYF.

The J gene is TRBJ2-7, the V gene TRBV7-9. The CDR3 runs 13 residues. Germline CDR1 SEHNR, CDR2 FQNEAQ (reference sequence). CDR3: CASSFGLGYEQYF.

The rearrangement joins TRBV27 to TRBJ2-1; checking the TCRdb D call of TRBD1 is not possible without DNA. Germline V gene sequence: CDR1 MNHEY, CDR2 SMNVEV (reference sequence). The CDR3 contains 15 residues. The CDR3 spells CASKIGAGAYNEQFF.

The genes are TRBV4-3 and TRBJ2-7; TCRdb gives TRBD1 as the D gene, but with no DNA this cannot be confirmed. Germline lookup yields CDR1 LGHNA and CDR2 YSLEER. This CDR3 region has 17 residues. The CDR3 protein is CASSHLRTGPRPYEQYF.

The J gene is TRBJ2-7, the V gene TRBV28; TCRdb's D call, TRBD2, is unchecked because there is no DNA. This CDR3 is 17 amino acids long. Germline CDR1 is MDHEN and CDR2 is SYDVKM. Here the CDR3 reads CARSSSASGLYSYEQYF.

The gene calls are TRBV21-1 and TRBJ1-5; the D call of TRBD1 rests on TCRdb alone, since no DNA is present to check it. TRBV21-1 is reported as a pseudogene. This CDR3 contains 12 residues. CDR3: CATGGGNQPQHF.

The chain carries TRBV6-5 and TRBJ2-1; TCRdb's D call, TRBD2, is unchecked because there is no DNA. CDR3 length: 20 residues. Germline V lookup: CDR1 MNHEY, CDR2 SVGAGI. The CDR3 sequence is CASKQQDSGSEKRSYNEQFF.